This T cell receptor (beta chain) appears in the sequencing data of a study of blood T cell repertoires in COVID-19. Study information: The United States, Italy and Spain were the sources of the acute and convalescent COVID-19 samples. The cDNA or gDNA used as material had been derived from T cells, B-cell-depleted T cells, or PBMCs.

Per the authors' pipeline: The authors estimated nucleated cell counts from reference gene primer amplification. Clones were sequenced by immunoSEQ multiplex PCR, and TCRdb holds only the in-frame ones, with some missing. The DNA gave D and trimming, while V, J and clone size come from that table. Counted here are about 64,000 clones, just over 85% occurring once; the ten biggest clones make up 3% to 3.5%. Germline V gene lookup returns CDR1 MNHEY and CDR2 SVGAGI. V shed 5 bases, J shed 0 bases, and the junction held 4 bases outside the gene matches. The CDR3 has 15 residues. The material sequenced was peripheral blood. The sequence was obtained from a man in his forties or fifties with active COVID-19. V and J are TRBV6-5 and TRBJ1-5; TRBD1 agrees at 7 bases. The CDR3 sequence: CASSRTGPSNQPQHF. The CDR3 DNA reads TGTGCCAGCAGTCGGACAGGCCCTAGCAATCAGCCCCAGCATTTT.